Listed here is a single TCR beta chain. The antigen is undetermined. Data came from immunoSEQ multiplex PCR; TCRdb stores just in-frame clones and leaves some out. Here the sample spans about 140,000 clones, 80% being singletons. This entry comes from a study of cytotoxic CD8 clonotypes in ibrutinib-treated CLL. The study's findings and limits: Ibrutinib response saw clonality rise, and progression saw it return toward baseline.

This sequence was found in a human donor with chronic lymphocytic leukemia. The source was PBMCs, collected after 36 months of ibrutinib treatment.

The chain's CDR3 is CASSLAGGAGNTIYF. CDR3 DNA sequence: TGTGCCAGCAGCTTAGCTGGGGGTGCTGGAAACACCATATATTTT. The chain links TRBV13 to TRBJ1-3; possibly TRBD1 for D (5 bases). The ends were cut back, 1 base at V and 2 bases at J, with 9 bases in the middle. The CDR3 is made up of 15 amino acids. Germline V gene sequence: CDR1 PRHDT, CDR2 FYEKMQ (reference sequence).